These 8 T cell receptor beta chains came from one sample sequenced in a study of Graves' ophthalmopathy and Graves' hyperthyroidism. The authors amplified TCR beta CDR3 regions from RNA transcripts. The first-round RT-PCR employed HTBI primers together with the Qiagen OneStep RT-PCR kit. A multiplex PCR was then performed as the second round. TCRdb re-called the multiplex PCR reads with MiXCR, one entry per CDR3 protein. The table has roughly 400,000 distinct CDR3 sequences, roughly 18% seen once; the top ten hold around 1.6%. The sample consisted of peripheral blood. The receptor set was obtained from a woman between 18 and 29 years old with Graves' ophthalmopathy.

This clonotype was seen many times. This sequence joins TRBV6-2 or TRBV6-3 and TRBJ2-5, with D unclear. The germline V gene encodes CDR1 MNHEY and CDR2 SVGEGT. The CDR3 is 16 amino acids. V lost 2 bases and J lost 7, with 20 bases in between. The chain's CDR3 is CASSYGFRAVEGTQYF. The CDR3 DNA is TGTGCCAGCAGTTACGGGTTTCGGGCGGTTGAAGGGACCCAGTACTTC.

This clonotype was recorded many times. CDR3 DNA sequence: TGTGCCAGCACTGGAGGGACAGGGAATCAGCCCCAGCATTTT. It is translated as CASTGGTGNQPQHF. J is TRBJ1-5 and V is TRBV2; 9 positions agree with TRBD1. The CDR3 length is 14 residues. Germline V gene lookup returns CDR1 SNHLY and CDR2 FYNNEI. V dropped 7 bases and J dropped 4; count of bases not matched to a gene: 5.

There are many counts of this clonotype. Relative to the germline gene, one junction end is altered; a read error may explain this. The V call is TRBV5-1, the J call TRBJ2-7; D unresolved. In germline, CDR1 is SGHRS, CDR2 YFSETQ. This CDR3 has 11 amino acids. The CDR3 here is CASSFGYEQYF. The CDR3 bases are TGTGCCAGCAGTTTTGGTTACGAGCAGTACTTC.

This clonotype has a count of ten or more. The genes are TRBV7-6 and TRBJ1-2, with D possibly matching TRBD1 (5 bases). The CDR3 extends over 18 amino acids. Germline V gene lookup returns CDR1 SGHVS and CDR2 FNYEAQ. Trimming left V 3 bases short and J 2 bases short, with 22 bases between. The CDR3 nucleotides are TGTGCCAGCAGCTTGGGTCGGACTGGGGCGTACCAGAACTATGGCTACACCTTC. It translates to CASSLGRTGAYQNYGYTF.

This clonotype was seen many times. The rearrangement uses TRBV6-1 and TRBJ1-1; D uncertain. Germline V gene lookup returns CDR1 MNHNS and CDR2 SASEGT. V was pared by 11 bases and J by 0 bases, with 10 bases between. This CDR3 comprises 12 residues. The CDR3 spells CALRPMNTEAFF. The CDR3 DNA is TGTGCCCTGCGACCGATGAACACTGAAGCTTTCTTT.

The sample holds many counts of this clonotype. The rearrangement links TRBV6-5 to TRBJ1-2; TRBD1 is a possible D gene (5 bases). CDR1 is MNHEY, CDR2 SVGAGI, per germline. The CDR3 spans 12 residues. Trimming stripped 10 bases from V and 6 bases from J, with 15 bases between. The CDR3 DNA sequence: TGTGCCACCATAGTAGGGGTCCATGGCTACACCTTC. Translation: CATIVGVHGYTF.

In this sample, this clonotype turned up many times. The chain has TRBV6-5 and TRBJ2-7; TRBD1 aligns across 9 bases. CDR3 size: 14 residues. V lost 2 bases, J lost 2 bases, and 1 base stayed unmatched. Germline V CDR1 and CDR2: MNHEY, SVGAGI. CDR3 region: CASSYGDRAYEQYF. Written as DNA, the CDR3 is TGTGCCAGCAGTTACGGGGACAGGGCCTACGAGCAGTACTTC.

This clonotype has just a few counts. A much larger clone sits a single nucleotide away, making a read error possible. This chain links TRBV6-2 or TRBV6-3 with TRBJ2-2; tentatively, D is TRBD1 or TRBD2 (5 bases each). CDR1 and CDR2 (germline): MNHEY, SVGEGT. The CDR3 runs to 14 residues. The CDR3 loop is CASSFGSGTGQLFF. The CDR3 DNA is TGTGCCAGCAGTTTCGGGTCGGGGACCGGGCAGCTGTTTTTT.